This TCR beta chain was documented in a study of metastatic and nonmetastatic thyroid tumors (dated by TCRdb to 2019 to 2021). About the investigation overall: Repertoires from peripheral blood and from tumor or nodule tissue samples of malignant and benign thyroid patients were compared. What the study reported, not specific to this receptor: In both blood and tumor samples, TCR beta diversity was reported to be significantly higher in malignant tumors than in benign nodules.

No treatment had been received by any patient before thyroid surgery. Using T-cell receptor beta sequencing, the study looked back at clinical samples from patients collected from about 2011 to 2018. This clone came up many times. This clone's antigen is unknown. Qualities for individual bases were not recorded, and no much larger clone is one base off. Trimming costs V 0 bases and J 0 bases, and their ends lie 6 bases apart. The CDR3 runs 15 amino acids, cysteine and phenylalanine included. The CDR3 DNA has 45 bases and is translated from base 1. Looking up the germline V gene yields CDR1 SGDLS and CDR2 YYNGEE. Receptor libraries were prepared by PCR. The reads were generated on an Illumina HiSeq 4000. High-throughput sequencing was used to profile the CDR3 region of the TCR beta-chain in every patient. On the study's bioinformatics: CDR3 differences across clinicopathological groups were used to build a classifier for discriminating distant-metastatic papillary thyroid cancer patients. The Shannon index was used to measure repertoire diversity, and the Morisita-Horn index was used to measure how similar tumor and blood repertoires were. TCRdb handled the public reads itself, with Q25 trimming in fastp and clone calling in MiXCR, and kept productive beta chains. V and J calls and clone size were set by TCRdb, not the authors. For this sample there are about 30,000 clones; 25% appear just once. About 8.9% of the sample rests with the top ten.

The TCR originated in a female donor with papillary thyroid cancer or a benign thyroid nodule (not recorded which). Some clones in this sample may be carry-over from other donors' samples. Sequencing input: blood. Recombination joined TRBV9 with TRBJ2-2; the D gene cannot be resolved reliably. CDR3 loop: CASSVGATNTGELFF. Here is the DNA: TGTGCCAGCAGCGTAGGGGCAACGAACACCGGGGAGCTGTTTTTT.